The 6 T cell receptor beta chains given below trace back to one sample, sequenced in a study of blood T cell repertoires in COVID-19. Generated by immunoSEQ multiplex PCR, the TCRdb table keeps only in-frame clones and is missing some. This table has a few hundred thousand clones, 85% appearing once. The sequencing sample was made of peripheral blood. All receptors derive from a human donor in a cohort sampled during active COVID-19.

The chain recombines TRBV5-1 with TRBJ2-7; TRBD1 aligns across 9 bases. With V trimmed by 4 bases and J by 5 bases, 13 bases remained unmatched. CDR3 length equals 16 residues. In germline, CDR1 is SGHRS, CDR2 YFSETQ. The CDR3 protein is CASSRNRGQNNHEQYF. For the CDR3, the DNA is TGCGCCAGCAGCAGGAACAGGGGGCAAAATAACCACGAGCAGTACTTC.

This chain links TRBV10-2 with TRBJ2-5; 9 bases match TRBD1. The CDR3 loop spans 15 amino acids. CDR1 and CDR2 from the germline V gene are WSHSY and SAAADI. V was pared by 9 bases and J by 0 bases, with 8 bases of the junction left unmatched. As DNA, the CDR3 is TGCGCCAGTCGCGGACAGGGGACGTACCAAGAGACCCAGTACTTC. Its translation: CASRGQGTYQETQYF.

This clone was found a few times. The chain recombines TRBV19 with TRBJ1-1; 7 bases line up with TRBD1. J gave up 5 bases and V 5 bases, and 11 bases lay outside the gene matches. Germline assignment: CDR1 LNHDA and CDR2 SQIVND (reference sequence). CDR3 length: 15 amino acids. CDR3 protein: CASSPRPTGRTEAFF. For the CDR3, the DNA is TGTGCCAGTAGTCCTCGCCCGACAGGGCGGACTGAAGCTTTCTTT.

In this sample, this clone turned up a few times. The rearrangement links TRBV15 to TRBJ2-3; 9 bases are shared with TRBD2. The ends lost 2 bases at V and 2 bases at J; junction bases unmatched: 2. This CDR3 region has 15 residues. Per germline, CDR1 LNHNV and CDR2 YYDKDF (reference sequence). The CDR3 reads CATSRKRGVTDTQYF. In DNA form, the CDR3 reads TGTGCCACCAGCAGAAAGCGGGGGGTCACAGATACGCAGTATTTT.

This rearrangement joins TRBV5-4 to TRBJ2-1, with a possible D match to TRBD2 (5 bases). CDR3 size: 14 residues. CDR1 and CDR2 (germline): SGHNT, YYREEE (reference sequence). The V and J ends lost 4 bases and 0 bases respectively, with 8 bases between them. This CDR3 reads CASSTRRSYNEQFF. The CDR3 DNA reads TGTGCCAGCAGCACTAGGCGCTCCTACAATGAGCAGTTCTTC.

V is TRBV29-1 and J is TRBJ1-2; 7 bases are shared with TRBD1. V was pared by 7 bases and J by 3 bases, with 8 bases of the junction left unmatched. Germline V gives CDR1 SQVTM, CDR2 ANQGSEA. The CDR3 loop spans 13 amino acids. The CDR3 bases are TGCAGCGCCCGAGGCGACAGGGACTATGGCTACACCTTC. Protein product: CSARGDRDYGYTF.